The 24 T cell receptor beta chains below all came from one sample that was sequenced in a study of blood T cells in healthy people across ages. Using a J-beta primer mix together with a sample-barcoded 5' primer, a second PCR was run for roughly 7 to 12 cycles. TCRdb processed the 5' RACE reads anew with MiXCR; each CDR3 protein has one entry. Of 1.5 million to 2 million distinct CDR3 sequences in the sample, around half are singletons; the top ten hold 2.1%. Source material: blood. Receptors originate from a woman aged 40 to 50 in good health.

The chain uses TRBV29-1 and TRBJ2-1; perhaps TRBD2 as D (7 bases). Germline V gene data show CDR1 as SQVTM and CDR2 as ANQGSEA. With 1 base removed from V and 3 bases from J, the gap between germline ends came to 13 bases. The CDR3 length is 15 residues. The CDR3 DNA sequence: TGCAGCGTTGAAGTTAGGGGGGGGGGCTACAATGAGCAGTTCTTC. Its protein product is CSVEVRGGGYNEQFF.

This rearrangement joins TRBV28 to TRBJ1-2, with D uncertain. Germline V gene data show CDR1 as MDHEN and CDR2 as SYDVKM. The CDR3 totals 17 residues. V was clipped by 4 bases and J by 2 bases, with 20 bases between them. The CDR3 sequence is CASSSDPLGRVNYGYTF. CDR3 DNA sequence: TGTGCCAGCAGTTCCGATCCCCTCGGGAGGGTGAACTATGGCTACACCTTC.

The CDR3 loop reads CASSFTGVIYEQYF. CDR3 bases: TGTGCCAGCAGTTTTACGGGGGTAATCTACGAGCAGTACTTC. This chain uses TRBV27 with TRBJ2-5; tentatively, D is TRBD2 (6 bases). Matching the DNA end better, TRBJ2-7 makes the J call doubtful. Per germline, CDR1 MNHEY and CDR2 SMNVEV (reference sequence). The CDR3 totals 14 residues.

CDR3 sequence: CASSFRDRGPNTEAFF. Written as DNA, the CDR3 is TGTGCCAGCAGTTTCCGGGACAGGGGACCGAACACTGAAGCTTTCTTT. J is TRBJ1-1 and V is TRBV6-6; 10 positions agree with TRBD1. The CDR3 covers 16 residues. The germline V gene has CDR1 MNHNY and CDR2 SVGAGI (reference sequence). The V gene end was trimmed by 4 bases and the J gene end by 1 base; junction bases not matched to a gene: 6.

The V and J genes are TRBV18 and TRBJ2-3; D call uncertain. Per the germline V gene, CDR1 is KGHSH and CDR2 is LQKENI. V was shortened by 1 base and J by 0 bases, with 11 bases between the two germline ends. This CDR3 has 16 amino acids. The CDR3 DNA is TGTGCCAGCTCACCACGAGGTAGGAGTAGCACAGATACGCAGTATTTT. Protein: CASSPRGRSSTDTQYF.

In its sample, this clonotype was seen once. The chain has TRBV20-1 and TRBJ1-5, with D tentatively TRBD1 (5 bases). The CDR3 extends over 16 amino acids. The V gene lost 0 bases and the J gene lost 3 bases, with 15 bases spanning the gap. Germline CDR1 DFQATT, CDR2 SNEGSKA (reference sequence). CDR3 nucleotides: TGCAGTGCTAGAGAGGGGGGGGGAGTCATCAATCAGCCCCAGCATTTT. Protein sequence: CSAREGGGVINQPQHF.

The chain has TRBV27 and TRBJ2-5, with 7 bases lining up with TRBD2. The V and J ends lost 5 bases and 5 bases, in that order; junction bases with no gene match: 8. There are 14 residues in the CDR3. The germline V gene encodes CDR1 MNHEY and CDR2 SMNVEV (reference sequence). The CDR3 sequence: CASSLWGGVETQYF. The CDR3 coding sequence is TGTGCCAGCAGTCTTTGGGGGGGTGTGGAGACCCAGTACTTC.

The gene calls are TRBV3-1 and TRBJ2-6; D is perhaps TRBD1 (6 bases). The germline gives CDR1 LGHDT, CDR2 YNNKEL (reference sequence). The CDR3 totals 15 residues. Between the trimmed V and J ends, which lost 4 bases and 5 bases, there was a span of 12 bases. The CDR3 is CASSPTGSRANVLTF. CDR3 DNA: TGTGCCAGCAGCCCCACAGGGTCTAGGGCCAACGTCCTGACTTTC.

The rearrangement uses TRBV12-3 or TRBV12-4 and TRBJ1-4, with TRBD1 identical over 7 bases. The ends lost 4 bases at V and 8 bases at J; junction bases unmatched: 13. This CDR3 contains 16 residues. CDR3 in amino acids: CASSSPRQGLREKLFF. CDR3 DNA sequence: TGTGCCAGCAGTTCGCCTAGACAGGGTTTAAGGGAAAAACTGTTTTTT.

V and J are TRBV6-2 or TRBV6-3 and TRBJ1-2; perhaps TRBD1 as D (6 bases). Trimming shortened V by 6 bases and J by 4 bases, and 15 bases separated the two germline ends. CDR3 length equals 14 residues. Germline CDR1 is MNHEY and CDR2 is SVGEGT. CDR3 nucleotides: TGTGCCAGCAGAATGGTCGGGGGCGGCTATGGCTACACCTTC. This encodes CASRMVGGGYGYTF.

This clonotype was found a few times. The chain carries TRBV20-1 and TRBJ1-1; 9 bases map to TRBD1. J lost 3 bases, V lost 6 bases, and 5 bases had no gene match. This CDR3 is 13 amino acids long. Germline CDR1 reads DFQATT; CDR2 reads SNEGSKA (reference sequence). CDR3 coding DNA: TGCAGTGCGGACAGGGGTTGGGACACTGAAGCTTTCTTT. Amino acids: CSADRGWDTEAFF.

This clonotype turned up a few times. J is TRBJ1-2 and V is TRBV5-1; D is unclear. The germline V and J ends were trimmed by 0 bases and 6 bases, with 12 bases remaining between them. Germline V lookup: CDR1 SGHRS, CDR2 YFSETQ. The CDR3 runs to 14 residues. CDR3 residues: CASSLGGLNDGYTF. The CDR3 DNA follows: TGCGCCAGCAGCTTGGGCGGACTCAATGATGGCTACACCTTC.

The rearrangement joins TRBV7-2 to TRBJ2-5; 7 positions agree with TRBD2. The germline V gene encodes CDR1 SGHTA and CDR2 FQGNSA. The CDR3 extends over 14 amino acids. J lost 2 bases, V lost 3 bases, and 3 bases had no gene match. The CDR3 nucleotides are TGTGCCAGCAGCTTTTGGGGGGGACAAGAGACCCAGTACTTC. It is translated as CASSFWGGQETQYF.

This clonotype came up a few times. V is TRBV9 and J is TRBJ2-3; D gene unclear. Trimming removed 0 bases from V and 5 bases from J, with 7 bases in between. Germline CDR1 SGDLS, CDR2 YYNGEE. This CDR3 spans 13 amino acids. CDR3 loop: CASSVASKDTQYF. CDR3 DNA sequence: TGTGCCAGCAGCGTAGCTTCGAAAGATACGCAGTATTTT.

This rearrangement joins TRBV13 to TRBJ1-2; no firm D call. The CDR3 spans 11 residues. Germline V lookup: CDR1 PRHDT, CDR2 FYEKMQ (reference sequence). Trimming left V 6 bases short and J 4 bases short, with 6 bases between. CDR3 sequence (DNA): TGTGCCAGCAGGGTAGGCTATGGCTACACCTTC. Translation: CASRVGYGYTF.

This chain joins TRBV11-2 and TRBJ2-1; 9 nucleotides match TRBD2. V lost 2 bases to trimming and J lost 0 bases; unmatched junction nucleotides: 17. The germline V gene encodes CDR1 SGHAT and CDR2 FQNNGV. The CDR3 extends over 21 amino acids. The CDR3 loop reads CASSLKSYPSGLASSYNEQFF. Written as DNA, the CDR3 is TGTGCCAGCAGCTTAAAATCCTACCCCTCTGGACTAGCGAGCTCCTACAATGAGCAGTTCTTC.

The chain carries TRBV6-1 and TRBJ2-5; D not resolved. The J call may be incorrect, as the DNA end agrees better with TRBJ2-7. CDR3 length: 14 residues. CDR1 MNHNS and CDR2 SASEGT come from the germline V gene. CDR3 sequence (DNA): TGTGCCAGCAGTGAAGGCGTTTTCTCCTACGAGCAGTACTTC. Protein: CASSEGVFSYEQYF.

This rearrangement joins TRBV4-2 to TRBJ2-7; D is perhaps TRBD1 (5 bases). The CDR3 length is 15 residues. Germline-derived CDR1 and CDR2 are LGHNA and YNFKEQ. Trimming took 0 bases from V and 1 from J, leaving 10 bases between them. CDR3 nucleotides: TGTGCCAGCAGCCAAGACCCCCAGGGTTCCTACGAGCAGTACTTC. Its translation: CASSQDPQGSYEQYF.

The chain combines TRBV15 with TRBJ2-7, with TRBD1 matching over 8 bases. Judging by the DNA end, TRBJ2-5 fits better; the J call may be wrong. The CDR3 covers 14 residues. Germline CDR1 and CDR2: LNHNV and YYDKDF (reference sequence). This CDR3 reads CATSSGQGRETQYF. In DNA form, the CDR3 reads TGTGCCACCAGCAGCGGACAGGGACGGGAGACCCAGTACTTC.

V usage is TRBV7-2 and J usage is TRBJ1-5; D unresolved. The CDR3 spans 15 residues. In germline, CDR1 is SGHTA, CDR2 FQGNSA. V was trimmed by 5 bases and J by 1 base, leaving 12 bases between them. Here the CDR3 DNA reads TGTGCCAGCAGCCCCCATCCAGCGAGCAATCAGCCCCAGCATTTT. Protein: CASSPHPASNQPQHF.

This chain connects TRBV4-3 to TRBJ2-7; 8 nucleotides match TRBD1. J lost 3 bases, V lost 2 bases, and 15 bases had no gene match. Germline-derived CDR1 and CDR2 are LGHNA and YSLEER. CDR3 length: 18 amino acids. The CDR3 loop reads CASSQHQIGGTGYYEQYF. The CDR3 DNA sequence: TGCGCCAGCAGCCAACACCAAATCGGTGGGACAGGATACTACGAGCAGTACTTC.

This clonotype was detected only a few times. The rearrangement links TRBV28 to TRBJ2-7; 9 bases are a match to TRBD2. CDR3 length: 16 amino acids. CDR1 is MDHEN, CDR2 SYDVKM, per germline. V lost 6 bases and J lost 5; bases outside the gene matches: 14. CDR3 DNA: TGTGCCAGCAGCAGTTTAGGTCTAGCGGGGTTCAACGAGCAGTACTTC. It translates to CASSSLGLAGFNEQYF. Drawing the rest from reference TRBV28 and TRBJ2-7, the complete variable domain is DVKVTQSSRYLVKRTGEKVFLECVQDMDHENMFWYRQDPGLGLRLIYFSYDVKMKEKGDIPEGYSVSREKKERFSLILESASTNQTSMYLCASSSLGLAGFNEQYFGPGTRLTVT.

This clonotype occurred a few times. This chain links TRBV7-2 with TRBJ2-7, with D possibly matching TRBD1 (6 bases). This CDR3 region has 15 residues. Trimming took off 2 bases at V and 0 bases at J, with 11 bases between the two ends. The germline V gene encodes CDR1 SGHTA and CDR2 FQGNSA. DNA of the CDR3: TGTGCCAGCAGCTTAAACCCGGACAGCTCCTACGAGCAGTACTTC. Encoded protein: CASSLNPDSSYEQYF.

This chain links TRBV25-1 with TRBJ1-5, with 7 bases lining up with TRBD1. V lost 4 bases, J lost 7 bases, and 7 bases stayed unmatched. The CDR3 runs 14 residues. The germline CDR1 and CDR2 sequences are MGHDK and SYGVNS. Here the CDR3 reads CASSVTGSKQPQHF. DNA for the CDR3: TGTGCCAGCAGTGTGACAGGGTCCAAGCAGCCCCAGCATTTT.